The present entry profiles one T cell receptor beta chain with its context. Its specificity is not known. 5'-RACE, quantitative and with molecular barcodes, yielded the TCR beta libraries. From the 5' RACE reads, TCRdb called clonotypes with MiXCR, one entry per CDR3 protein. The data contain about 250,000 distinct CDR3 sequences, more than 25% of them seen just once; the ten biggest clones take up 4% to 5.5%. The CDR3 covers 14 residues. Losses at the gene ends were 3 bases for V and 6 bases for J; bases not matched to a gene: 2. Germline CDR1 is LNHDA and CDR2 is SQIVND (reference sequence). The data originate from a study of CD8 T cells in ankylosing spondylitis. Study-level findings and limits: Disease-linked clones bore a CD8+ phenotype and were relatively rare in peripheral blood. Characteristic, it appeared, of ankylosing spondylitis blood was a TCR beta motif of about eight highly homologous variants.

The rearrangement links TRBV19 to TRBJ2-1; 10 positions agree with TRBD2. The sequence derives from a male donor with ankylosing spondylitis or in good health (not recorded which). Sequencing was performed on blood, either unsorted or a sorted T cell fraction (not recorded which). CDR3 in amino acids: CASSMQRGGNEQFF. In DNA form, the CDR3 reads TGTGCCAGTAGTATGCAGCGGGGGGGCAATGAGCAGTTCTTC.